This is a list of T cell receptor beta chains from one sample in a study of monozygotic twins with inflammatory bowel disease. TCRdb re-called the 5' RACE reads and catalogs CDR3 proteins one per entry, DNA excluded. This listing includes about 450,000 distinct CDR3 sequences. Specimen: blood. Source of these receptors: a human donor with ulcerative colitis or Crohn's disease, or a healthy co-twin of an affected twin (not recorded which). CDR3s include the opening cysteine and the closing phenylalanine or tryptophan.

j_gene	v_gene	CDR3aa
TRBJ2-1	TRBV12-3/TRBV12-4	CASSGSWTEGDEQFF
TRBJ1-5	TRBV12-3/TRBV12-4	CASSLRVPGGNQPQHF
TRBJ1-2	TRBV12-3/TRBV12-4	CASSPDGKGNGYTF
TRBJ2-7	TRBV27	CASSPNPYEQYF
TRBJ1-1	TRBV30	CAWSSRGTEAFF
TRBJ2-3	TRBV5-5	CASSSGTGPDTQYF
TRBJ2-1	TRBV5-1	CASSITGVLEQFF
TRBJ2-7	TRBV5-1	CASSLRDRGSEQYF
TRBJ2-7	TRBV6-5	CVSSYGDRGTYEQYF
TRBJ1-1	TRBV30	CAWKWGRGGTEAFF
TRBJ1-1	TRBV5-6	CASSREGEAFF
TRBJ2-6	TRBV2	CASGRGSSGANVLTF
TRBJ2-2	TRBV28	CASSLVQGFGGELFF
TRBJ1-1	TRBV28	CASSLIYSGQFHPFTEAFF
TRBJ2-1	TRBV7-3	CASRSSGSGNEQFF